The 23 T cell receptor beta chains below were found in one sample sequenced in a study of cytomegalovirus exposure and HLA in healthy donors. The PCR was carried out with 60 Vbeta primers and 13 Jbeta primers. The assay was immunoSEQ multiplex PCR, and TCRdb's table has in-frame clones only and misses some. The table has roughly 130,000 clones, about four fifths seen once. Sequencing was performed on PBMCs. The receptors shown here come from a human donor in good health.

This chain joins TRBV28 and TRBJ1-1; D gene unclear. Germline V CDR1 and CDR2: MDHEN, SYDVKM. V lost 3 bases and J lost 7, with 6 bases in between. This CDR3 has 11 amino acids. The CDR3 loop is CASSFLGEAFF. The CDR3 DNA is TGTGCCAGCAGTTTTCTAGGTGAAGCTTTCTTT.

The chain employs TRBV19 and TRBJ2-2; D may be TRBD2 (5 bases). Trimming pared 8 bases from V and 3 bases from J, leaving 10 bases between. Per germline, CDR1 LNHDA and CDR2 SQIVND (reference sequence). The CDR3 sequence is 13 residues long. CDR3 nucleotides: TGTGCCAGTGCCGAGGGATACACCGGGGAGCTGTTTTTT. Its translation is CASAEGYTGELFF.

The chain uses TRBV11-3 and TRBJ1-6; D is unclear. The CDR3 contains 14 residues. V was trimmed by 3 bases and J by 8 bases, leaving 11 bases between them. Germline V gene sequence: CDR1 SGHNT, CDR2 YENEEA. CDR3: CASSLGTEDSPLHF. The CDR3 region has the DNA TGTGCCAGCAGCTTGGGCACAGAAGATTCACCCCTCCACTTT. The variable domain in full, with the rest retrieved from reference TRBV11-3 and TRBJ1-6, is EAGVVQSPRYKIIEKKQPVAFWCNPISGHNTLYWYLQNLGQGPELLIRYENEEAVDDSQLPKDRFSAERLKGVDSTLKIQPAELGDSAVYLCASSLGTEDSPLHFGNGTRLTVT.

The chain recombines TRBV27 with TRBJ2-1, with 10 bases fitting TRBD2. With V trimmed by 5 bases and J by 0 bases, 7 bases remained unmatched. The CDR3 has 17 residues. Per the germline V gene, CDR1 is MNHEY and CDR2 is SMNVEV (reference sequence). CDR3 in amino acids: CASSLVAGGISYNEQFF. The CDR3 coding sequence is TGTGCCAGCAGTCTCGTAGCGGGGGGCATCTCCTACAATGAGCAGTTCTTC.

The CDR3 loop is CASSYSGTFNYGYTF. The CDR3 DNA follows: TGTGCCAGCAGTTACTCGGGCACCTTTAACTATGGCTACACCTTC. The V gene is TRBV6-5, the J gene TRBJ1-2, with D hard to call. V lost 0 bases and J 1 base, leaving 9 bases between the germline ends. In germline, CDR1 is MNHEY, CDR2 SVGAGI. The CDR3 has 15 amino acids.

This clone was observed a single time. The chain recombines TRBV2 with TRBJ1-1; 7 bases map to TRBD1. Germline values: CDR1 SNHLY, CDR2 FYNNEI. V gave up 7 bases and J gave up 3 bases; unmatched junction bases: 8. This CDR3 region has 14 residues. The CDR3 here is CASTWGQSDTEAFF. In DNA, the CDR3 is TGTGCCAGCACTTGGGGACAGTCGGACACTGAAGCTTTCTTT.

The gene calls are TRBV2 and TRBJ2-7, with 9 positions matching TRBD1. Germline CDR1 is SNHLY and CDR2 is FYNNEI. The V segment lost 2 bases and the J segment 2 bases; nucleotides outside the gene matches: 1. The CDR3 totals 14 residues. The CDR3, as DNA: TGTGCCAGCAGTGAAAGGACAGGGGCCTACGAGCAGTACTTC. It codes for CASSERTGAYEQYF.

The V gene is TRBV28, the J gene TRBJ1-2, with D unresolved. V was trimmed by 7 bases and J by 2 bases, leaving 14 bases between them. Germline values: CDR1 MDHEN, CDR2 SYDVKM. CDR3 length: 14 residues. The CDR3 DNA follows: TGTGCCAGCATCCAGGCAGGCAGAAACTATGGCTACACCTTC. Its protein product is CASIQAGRNYGYTF.

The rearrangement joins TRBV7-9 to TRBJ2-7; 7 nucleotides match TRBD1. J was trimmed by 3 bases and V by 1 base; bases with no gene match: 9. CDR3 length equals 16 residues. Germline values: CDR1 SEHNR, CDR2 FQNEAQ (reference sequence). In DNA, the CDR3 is TGTGCCAGCAGCTTAGTTCTAACAGGGGAGTACTACGAGCAGTACTTC. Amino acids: CASSLVLTGEYYEQYF.

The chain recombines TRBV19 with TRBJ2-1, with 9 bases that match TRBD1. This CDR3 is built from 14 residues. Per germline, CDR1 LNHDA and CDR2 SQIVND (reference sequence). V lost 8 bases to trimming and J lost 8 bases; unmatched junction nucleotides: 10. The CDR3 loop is CASHDRGRRYEQFF. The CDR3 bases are TGTGCCAGTCATGACAGGGGGAGAAGGTATGAGCAGTTCTTC.

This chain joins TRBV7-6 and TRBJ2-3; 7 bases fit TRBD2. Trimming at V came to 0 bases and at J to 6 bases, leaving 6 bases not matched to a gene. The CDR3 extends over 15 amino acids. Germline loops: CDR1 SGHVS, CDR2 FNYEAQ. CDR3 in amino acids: CASSLAGTMGDTQYF. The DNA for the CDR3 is TGTGCCAGCAGCTTAGCGGGGACTATGGGGGATACGCAGTATTTT.

CDR3 protein: CASSLGLSYEQYF. The CDR3 DNA reads as TGTGCCAGCAGCTTAGGACTTTCCTACGAGCAGTACTTC. V usage is TRBV7-7 and J usage is TRBJ2-5; D is uncertain. The J call may be faulty, since TRBJ2-7 better matches the DNA end. The CDR3 runs to 13 residues. The germline V gene has CDR1 SSHAT and CDR2 FNYEAQ (reference sequence).

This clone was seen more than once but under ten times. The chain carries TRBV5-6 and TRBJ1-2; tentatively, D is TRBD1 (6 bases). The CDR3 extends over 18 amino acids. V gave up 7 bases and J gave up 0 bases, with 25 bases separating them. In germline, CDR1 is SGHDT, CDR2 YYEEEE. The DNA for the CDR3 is TGTGCCAGCCACATGACAGGAGGTAGACCAGACACTAACTATGGCTACACCTTC. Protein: CASHMTGGRPDTNYGYTF.

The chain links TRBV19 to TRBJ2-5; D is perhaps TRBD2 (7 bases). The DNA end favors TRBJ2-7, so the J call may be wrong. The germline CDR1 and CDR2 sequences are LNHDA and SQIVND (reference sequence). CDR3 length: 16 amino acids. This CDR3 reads CASSMGRGGWTYEQYF. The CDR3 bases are TGTGCCAGTAGTATGGGAAGGGGGGGCTGGACCTACGAGCAGTACTTC.

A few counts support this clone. CDR3 in amino acids: CASSFAGTNNEQFF. CDR3 nucleotide sequence: TGTGCCAGCAGTTTCGCGGGGACGAACAATGAGCAGTTCTTC. The V and J genes are TRBV27 and TRBJ2-1; tentative D call: TRBD2 (6 bases). Germline V lookup: CDR1 MNHEY, CDR2 SMNVEV (reference sequence). Trimming took 3 bases from V and 5 from J, leaving 11 bases between them. The CDR3 extends over 14 amino acids.

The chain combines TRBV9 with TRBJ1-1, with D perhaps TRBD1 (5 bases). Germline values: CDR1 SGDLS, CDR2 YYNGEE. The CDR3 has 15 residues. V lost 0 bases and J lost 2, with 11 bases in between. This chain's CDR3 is CASSVGPRVNTEAFF. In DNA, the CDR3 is TGTGCCAGCAGCGTAGGTCCCAGGGTAAACACTGAAGCTTTCTTT.

CDR3 protein: CASSREYEQYF. CDR3 bases: TGTGCCAGCAGTCGAGAGTACGAGCAGTACTTC. The V and J genes are TRBV6-5 and TRBJ2-7, with D hard to call. Trimming removed 5 bases at V and 4 bases at J, with 6 bases between. From germline, CDR1 is MNHEY and CDR2 SVGAGI. This CDR3 has 11 residues.

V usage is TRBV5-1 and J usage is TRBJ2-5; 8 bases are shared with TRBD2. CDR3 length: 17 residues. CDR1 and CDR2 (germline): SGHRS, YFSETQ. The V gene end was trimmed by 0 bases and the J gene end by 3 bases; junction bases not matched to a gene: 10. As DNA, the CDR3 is TGCGCCAGCAGCTTGGCTCCGGGACTAGGGCTGGAAGAGACCCAGTACTTC. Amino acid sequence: CASSLAPGLGLEETQYF. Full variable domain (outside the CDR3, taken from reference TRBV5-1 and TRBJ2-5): KAGVTQTPRYLIKTRGQQVTLSCSPISGHRSVSWYQQTPGQGLQFLFEYFSETQRNKGNFPGRFSGRQFSNSRSEMNVSTLELGDSALYLCASSLAPGLGLEETQYFGPGTRLLVL.

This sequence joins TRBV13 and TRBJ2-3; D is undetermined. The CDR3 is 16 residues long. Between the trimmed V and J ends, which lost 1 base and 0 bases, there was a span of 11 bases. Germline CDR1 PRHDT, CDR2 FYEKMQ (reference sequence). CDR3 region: CASSLETLQSTDTQYF. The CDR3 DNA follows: TGTGCCAGCAGCTTAGAGACTCTGCAAAGCACAGATACGCAGTATTTT. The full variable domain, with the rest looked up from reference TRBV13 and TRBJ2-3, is AAGVIQSPRHLIKEKRETATLKCYPIPRHDTVYWYQQGPGQDPQFLISFYEKMQSDKGSIPDRFSAQQFSDYHSELNMSSLELGDSALYFCASSLETLQSTDTQYFGPGTRLTVL.

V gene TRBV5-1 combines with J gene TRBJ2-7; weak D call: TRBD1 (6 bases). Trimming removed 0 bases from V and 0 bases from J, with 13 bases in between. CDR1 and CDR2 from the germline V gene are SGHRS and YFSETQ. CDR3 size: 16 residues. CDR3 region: CASSLAPGQNSYEQYF. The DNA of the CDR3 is TGCGCCAGCAGCTTGGCCCCGGGACAAAACTCCTACGAGCAGTACTTC.

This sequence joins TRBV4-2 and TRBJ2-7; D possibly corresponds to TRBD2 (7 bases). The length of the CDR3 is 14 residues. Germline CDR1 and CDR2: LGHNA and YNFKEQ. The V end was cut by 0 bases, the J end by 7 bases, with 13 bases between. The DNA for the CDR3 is TGTGCCAGCAGCCAAGAGGGGAGGGGGGAAGAGCAGTACTTC. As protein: CASSQEGRGEEQYF.

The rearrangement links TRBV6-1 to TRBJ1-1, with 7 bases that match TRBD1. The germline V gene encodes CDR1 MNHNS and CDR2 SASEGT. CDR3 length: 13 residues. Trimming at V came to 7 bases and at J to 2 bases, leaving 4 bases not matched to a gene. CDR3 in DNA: TGTGCCAGCAAGGGGACAGTTAACACTGAAGCTTTCTTT. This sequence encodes CASKGTVNTEAFF.

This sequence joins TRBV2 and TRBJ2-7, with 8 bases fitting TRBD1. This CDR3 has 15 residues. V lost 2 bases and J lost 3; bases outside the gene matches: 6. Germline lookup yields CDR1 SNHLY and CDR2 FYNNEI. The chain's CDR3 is CASSESAGGIYEQYF. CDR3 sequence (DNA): TGTGCCAGCAGTGAATCGGCAGGGGGCATCTACGAGCAGTACTTC.